The next 14 T cell receptor beta chains were all read from a single sample in a study of CD8 T cells in ankylosing spondylitis (dated by TCRdb to 2015 to 2018). The paper as a whole reports these results and caveats: A TCR beta motif made up of fewer than 10 highly homologous amino acid variants appeared to be characteristic of blood from ankylosing spondylitis patients.

Library prep was done by 5' RACE. TCRdb records Illumina HiSeq 2500 as the sequencer. The public sequencing data were trimmed at Q25 with fastp and processed into clonotypes with MiXCR by TCRdb, which kept only in-frame beta chains. Entries that share a CDR3 protein sequence are merged under the most common genes and DNA. The sample table holds around 480,000 distinct CDR3 sequences, of which about a sixth were seen once. The ten largest make up approximately 1% of the sample. Which antigens these TCRs recognize remains unknown. Sample: blood, either unsorted or a sorted T cell fraction (not recorded which). Receptor source: a male donor with ankylosing spondylitis.

The genes are TRBV7-8 and TRBJ2-6, with D hard to call. Germline loops: CDR1 SGHVS, CDR2 FQNEAQ. The V and J ends lost 3 bases and 3 bases respectively, with 6 bases between them. This CDR3 comprises 14 residues. CDR3 residues: CASSFSVGANVLTF. Written as DNA, the CDR3 is TGTGCCAGCAGCTTCAGCGTTGGGGCCAACGTCCTGACTTTC.

This clonotype appeared a few times. The chain recombines TRBV5-6 with TRBJ2-7; TRBD2 is a possible D gene (5 bases). The CDR3 loop spans 14 amino acids. Between the trimmed V and J ends, which lost 0 bases and 5 bases, there was a span of 12 bases. Germline V gene sequence: CDR1 SGHDT, CDR2 YYEEEE. In nucleotides, the CDR3 is TGTGCCAGCAGCTTGGGGGATAGGGAGCACGAGCAGTACTTC. Translated: CASSLGDREHEQYF.

The rearrangement uses TRBV9 and TRBJ2-7; 10 bases line up with TRBD1. The CDR3 runs 15 residues. The ends lost 6 bases at V and 0 bases at J; junction bases unmatched: 6. Germline lookup yields CDR1 SGDLS and CDR2 YYNGEE. CDR3 DNA: TGTGCCAGCACCCCAGGACAGGGGGTCTCCTACGAGCAGTACTTC. This gives the protein CASTPGQGVSYEQYF. The whole variable domain, remainder taken from reference TRBV9 and TRBJ2-7, is DSGVTQTPKHLITATGQRVTLRCSPRSGDLSVYWYQQSLDQGLQFLIQYYNGEERAKGNILERFSAQQFPDLHSELNLSSLELGDSALYFCASTPGQGVSYEQYFGPGTRLTVT.

The rearrangement joins TRBV24-1 to TRBJ2-1; D gene ambiguous. There are 11 residues in the CDR3. The V end lost 2 bases, the J end lost 12 bases, and 7 bases lay between the germline ends. The V gene's germline CDR1 is KGHDR and CDR2 SFDVKD. The CDR3 bases are TGTGCCACCAGTGATTCCAGCCGGCAGTTCTTC. Amino acids: CATSDSSRQFF.

The table lists this clonotype with many counts. V usage is TRBV6-1 and J usage is TRBJ1-1; D unresolved. Germline assignment: CDR1 MNHNS and CDR2 SASEGT. The CDR3 is made up of 14 amino acids. V was pared by 7 bases and J by 6 bases, with 18 bases between. This CDR3 is CASTTPGGRPEAFF. In DNA form, the CDR3 reads TGTGCCAGCACCACTCCGGGAGGGCGGCCTGAAGCTTTCTTT.

This clonotype turned up a few times. V usage is TRBV27 and J usage is TRBJ2-3; tentatively, D is TRBD2 (5 bases). Germline V gene sequence: CDR1 MNHEY, CDR2 SMNVEV (reference sequence). V shed 3 bases and J shed 6 bases, with 13 bases lying between them. The CDR3 is 14 amino acids. Written as DNA, the CDR3 is TGTGCCAGCAGTTTGGGGAGATCGGCCGATACGCAGTATTTT. Protein sequence: CASSLGRSADTQYF.

The CDR3 bases are TGTGCCAGCAGTCTAACCGGGACTAGCGGGAGTGGAACCGGGGAGCTGTTTTTT. The encoded protein is CASSLTGTSGSGTGELFF. The chain couples TRBV9 to TRBJ2-2; 14 positions match TRBD2. The V and J ends lost 5 bases and 5 bases, in that order; junction bases with no gene match: 11. The CDR3 contains 18 residues. CDR1 and CDR2 (germline): SGDLS, YYNGEE.

This clonotype was detected many times. CDR3 amino acids: CASSSDRLNTEAFF. The CDR3 region has the DNA TGTGCCAGCAGCTCGGACAGATTGAACACTGAAGCTTTCTTT. The V call is TRBV7-9, the J call TRBJ1-1; possibly TRBD1 for D (6 bases). CDR3 length equals 14 residues. Germline V gives CDR1 SEHNR, CDR2 FQNEAQ (reference sequence). V dropped 4 bases and J dropped 0 bases, with 9 bases sitting between them. Using reference TRBV7-9 and TRBJ1-1 for the parts outside the CDR3, the full variable domain is DTGVSQNPRHKITKRGQNVTFRCDPISEHNRLYWYRQTLGQGPEFLTYFQNEAQLEKSRLLSDRFSAERPKGSFSTLEIQRTEQGDSAMYLCASSSDRLNTEAFFGQGTRLTVV.

The chain employs TRBV10-3 and TRBJ2-2; D unclear. Per germline, CDR1 ENHRY and CDR2 SYGVKD. V was trimmed by 10 bases and J by 6 bases, leaving 27 bases between them. The CDR3 totals 17 residues. The DNA for the CDR3 is TGTGCCACCCGGAGAAAGACCGTTCCTGGATCAGCCGGGGAGCTGTTTTTT. It encodes CATRRKTVPGSAGELFF.

This clonotype has only a few counts. The gene calls are TRBV5-6 and TRBJ1-4; D unclear. This CDR3 has 15 amino acids. Germline loops: CDR1 SGHDT, CDR2 YYEEEE. V dropped 5 bases and J dropped 7 bases, with 18 bases sitting between them. CDR3 sequence reads: CASRLYRSDFEKLFF. CDR3 bases: TGTGCCAGCAGGCTGTACCGGAGTGATTTTGAAAAACTGTTTTTT.

The J gene is TRBJ2-5, the V gene TRBV20-1; 8 bases are a match to TRBD2. The CDR3 is 15 amino acids. From germline, CDR1 is DFQATT and CDR2 SNEGSKA (reference sequence). The V and J ends lost 1 base and 2 bases, in that order; junction bases with no gene match: 6. The CDR3 sequence: CSARGALADQETQYF. The CDR3 nucleotides read TGCAGTGCTAGAGGCGCACTAGCGGATCAAGAGACCCAGTACTTC.

This chain links TRBV12-3 or TRBV12-4 with TRBJ1-2; no reliable D call. The CDR3 totals 16 residues. V lost 2 bases to trimming and J lost 4 bases, with 17 bases between them. CDR3 loop: CASSLTLYRTPYGYTF. The DNA of the CDR3 is TGTGCCAGCAGTTTAACTCTCTACAGAACCCCCTATGGCTACACCTTC.

This clonotype was recorded a few times. The CDR3 region is CASSPRDRGREQYF. For the CDR3, the DNA is TGTGCCAGCAGCCCCCGGGACAGGGGGCGAGAGCAGTACTTC. The chain joins TRBV7-2 to TRBJ2-7; 12 bases match TRBD1. CDR1 SGHTA and CDR2 FQGNSA come from the germline V gene. V shed 5 bases and J 7 bases; nucleotides not matched to a gene: 6. The CDR3 covers 14 residues.

The chain couples TRBV11-3 to TRBJ2-5; D is unclear. CDR3 length equals 13 residues. V lost 1 base and J 0 bases, leaving 3 bases between the germline ends. The germline CDR1 and CDR2 sequences are SGHNT and YENEEA. The CDR3 reads CASSLAHQETQYF. CDR3 DNA: TGTGCCAGCAGCTTAGCACACCAAGAGACCCAGTACTTC.